This TCR beta chain came from a study of PD-1 blockade in classical Hodgkin lymphoma. Every patient was affected by relapse after autologous stem cell transplantation, while exposure to brentuximab vedotin was not uniform. V was clipped by 0 bases and J by 3 bases, with 9 bases between them. CDR3 length: 14 residues. Germline CDR1 reads SGDLS; CDR2 reads YYNGEE. The data were produced by immunoSEQ multiplex PCR, yet TCRdb's version contains in-frame clones alone and is incomplete. Seen here are around 13,000 clones, 82% observed once, and the top ten hold 3.5% to 5%. Findings and limits, study-wide: At baseline, newly diagnosed patients reportedly showed less TCR diversity than healthy donors.

Details on this clone: No antigen is known for it.

Sequenced here: peripheral blood mononuclear cells (PBMCs), sampled at baseline. The clonotype comes from a human donor with classical Hodgkin lymphoma. The chain recombines TRBV9 with TRBJ1-2, with D uncertain. This chain's CDR3 is CASSVVALDYGYTF. DNA for the CDR3: TGTGCCAGCAGCGTAGTAGCTTTGGACTATGGCTACACCTTC. The full variable domain, with the rest looked up from reference TRBV9 and TRBJ1-2, is DSGVTQTPKHLITATGQRVTLRCSPRSGDLSVYWYQQSLDQGLQFLIQYYNGEERAKGNILERFSAQQFPDLHSELNLSSLELGDSALYFCASSVVALDYGYTFGSGTRLTVV.